The 16 T cell receptor beta chains reported below all come from one sample, sequenced in a study of blood T cell repertoires in COVID-19. Clones were read by immunoSEQ multiplex PCR, and TCRdb kept only the in-frame ones, dropping some. Here the sample spans about 400,000 clones, around nine tenths being singletons. The sequencing sample was made of peripheral blood. The receptor source for this set is a human donor in a cohort sampled during active COVID-19.

There are a few counts of this clone. The rearrangement joins TRBV28 to TRBJ1-1, with a possible D match to TRBD1 (6 bases). V dropped 6 bases and J dropped 1 base, with 9 bases sitting between them. In germline, CDR1 is MDHEN, CDR2 SYDVKM. The length of the CDR3 is 13 residues. As DNA, the CDR3 is TGTGCCAGCAGGCTACAGGGGAACACTGAAGCTTTCTTT. This codes for CASRLQGNTEAFF.

As DNA, the CDR3 is TGTGCCAGCAGCTTAAGGACTAGCGGGGGCAGTAGGGATGAGCAGTTCTTC. It specifies CASSLRTSGGSRDEQFF. The J gene is TRBJ2-1, the V gene TRBV7-2; 13 bases agree with TRBD2. The CDR3 consists of 17 residues. The germline CDR1 and CDR2 sequences are SGHTA and FQGNSA. With 2 bases clipped from V and 8 bases from J, the junction kept 9 bases outside the gene matches.

The chain has TRBV6-5 and TRBJ1-2; TRBD1 might be the D (6 bases). This CDR3 has 14 residues. Per germline, CDR1 MNHEY and CDR2 SVGAGI. Trimming took 6 bases from V and 3 from J, leaving 14 bases between them. The CDR3 spells CASRRGEGDYGYTF. The CDR3 DNA follows: TGTGCCAGCAGGAGGGGGGAGGGGGACTATGGCTACACCTTC.

V and J are TRBV28 and TRBJ2-3, with 8 bases aligning to TRBD2. CDR1 is MDHEN and CDR2 is SYDVKM in the germline V gene. V dropped 6 bases and J dropped 2; count of bases not matched to a gene: 7. The CDR3 has 15 amino acids. The CDR3 region has the DNA TGTGCCAGCAGCACCAAGCGGGAGTTCACAGATACGCAGTATTTT. Its protein is CASSTKREFTDTQYF.

As DNA, the CDR3 is TGTGCCAGCAGCTTGGGCCCCCAGGGAAATAGCAATCAGCCCCAGCATTTT. Amino acid sequence: CASSLGPQGNSNQPQHF. The rearrangement links TRBV5-5 to TRBJ1-5; D might be TRBD1 (5 bases). The CDR3 spans 17 residues. V gave up 0 bases and J gave up 0 bases, with 13 bases separating them. CDR1 SGHKS and CDR2 YYEKEE come from the germline V gene (reference sequence).

This chain uses TRBV9 with TRBJ2-2; D ambiguous. Per germline, CDR1 SGDLS and CDR2 YYNGEE. The CDR3 length is 11 residues. V was pared by 7 bases and J by 7 bases, with 8 bases between. CDR3 coding DNA: TGTGCCAGCTCGTACGGCGGGGAGCTGTTTTTT. It yields the protein CASSYGGELFF.

The genes are TRBV30 and TRBJ2-5; TRBD2 matches at 8 bases. V gave up 4 bases and J gave up 4 bases; unmatched junction bases: 8. This CDR3 is built from 14 residues. Per the germline V gene, CDR1 is GTSNPN and CDR2 is SVGIG (reference sequence). CDR3 in amino acids: CAWISGGARETQYF. The CDR3 DNA is TGTGCCTGGATATCGGGAGGGGCGCGAGAGACCCAGTACTTC.

This clone appeared a few times. The V gene is TRBV14, the J gene TRBJ2-7, with 9 bases identical to TRBD1. Germline trimming cut 8 bases from V and 5 bases from J; bases unmatched to any gene: 7. The germline CDR1 and CDR2 sequences are SGHDN and FVKESK. The CDR3 has 13 residues. The CDR3 sequence: CASGDRVNDEQYF. The DNA for the CDR3 is TGTGCCAGCGGGGACAGGGTCAACGACGAGCAGTACTTC.

This chain uses TRBV6-5 with TRBJ2-1; 8 positions agree with TRBD2. The CDR3 loop spans 15 amino acids. Germline CDR1 reads MNHEY; CDR2 reads SVGAGI. J was trimmed by 6 bases and V by 7 bases; bases with no gene match: 11. The CDR3 is CASTRSGGTPNEQFF. CDR3 nucleotides: TGTGCCAGCACGAGGAGCGGGGGAACCCCCAATGAGCAGTTCTTC.

The rearrangement joins TRBV6-6 to TRBJ1-1; D is ambiguous. From germline, CDR1 is MNHNY and CDR2 SVGAGI (reference sequence). The ends were cut back, 0 bases at V and 1 base at J, with 9 bases in the middle. The CDR3 is made up of 15 amino acids. CDR3: CASSYSRTANTEAFF. The CDR3 nucleotides read TGTGCCAGCAGTTACTCGAGAACAGCGAACACTGAAGCTTTCTTT.

The J gene is TRBJ1-5, the V gene TRBV19; D is ambiguous. V was pared by 2 bases and J by 4 bases, with 6 bases between. Germline V gives CDR1 LNHDA, CDR2 SQIVND (reference sequence). CDR3 length equals 13 residues. CDR3 in amino acids: CASSINRNQPQHF. In nucleotides, the CDR3 is TGTGCCAGTAGTATAAACAGAAATCAGCCCCAGCATTTT.

In nucleotides, the CDR3 is TGTGCCAGCGTGGACAGGGGTAACACCGGGGAGCTGTTTTTT. Its translation is CASVDRGNTGELFF. This rearrangement joins TRBV2 to TRBJ2-2; 9 nucleotides agree with TRBD1. The ends lost 8 bases at V and 2 bases at J; junction bases unmatched: 3. The CDR3 extends over 14 amino acids. Germline CDR1 reads SNHLY; CDR2 reads FYNNEI.

This sequence joins TRBV30 and TRBJ2-7, with D possibly TRBD1 on 6 matching bases. The germline V gene encodes CDR1 GTSNPN and CDR2 SVGIG (reference sequence). With 0 bases removed from V and 3 bases from J, the gap between germline ends came to 12 bases. The length of the CDR3 is 14 residues. DNA for the CDR3: TGTGCCTGGAGTGTACAGGGAACGAGCTACGAGCAGTACTTC. This encodes CAWSVQGTSYEQYF.

In this sample, this clone turned up a few times. This sequence joins TRBV9 and TRBJ1-6; 10 bases are shared with TRBD1. The CDR3 covers 16 residues. CDR1 is SGDLS, CDR2 YYNGEE, per germline. V was clipped by 3 bases and J by 2 bases; unmatched bases: 2. Here the CDR3 DNA reads TGTGCCAGCAGCGCCGGGACAGGGGCCTATAATTCACCCCTCCACTTT. This codes for CASSAGTGAYNSPLHF.

This clone occurred once. This chain links TRBV10-2 with TRBJ1-2; D is uncertain. V gave up 3 bases and J gave up 0 bases, with 11 bases separating them. The V gene's germline CDR1 is WSHSY and CDR2 SAAADI. The CDR3 is 15 amino acids. DNA of the CDR3: TGCGCCAGCAGTGAAGTCGAGCTCTCTAACTATGGCTACACCTTC. It translates to CASSEVELSNYGYTF.

The genes are TRBV5-1 and TRBJ2-7, with D possibly TRBD1 on 6 matching bases. This CDR3 is 13 amino acids long. V was shortened by 4 bases and J by 2 bases, with 10 bases between the two germline ends. CDR1 and CDR2 from the germline V gene are SGHRS and YFSETQ. The CDR3 sequence: CASSTTGTYEQYF. The CDR3 DNA follows: TGCGCCAGCAGCACCACAGGGACCTACGAGCAGTACTTC. Full variable domain (outside the CDR3, taken from reference TRBV5-1 and TRBJ2-7): KAGVTQTPRYLIKTRGQQVTLSCSPISGHRSVSWYQQTPGQGLQFLFEYFSETQRNKGNFPGRFSGRQFSNSRSEMNVSTLELGDSALYLCASSTTGTYEQYFGPGTRLTVT.